This entry lists 10 T cell receptor beta chains sequenced from one sample in a study of cytomegalovirus exposure and HLA in healthy donors. Repertoires were generated with immunoSEQ multiplex PCR, while TCRdb's copy carries only in-frame clones and drops some. This sample has roughly 110,000 clones, with 88% found just once. Sequenced input: PBMCs. The receptor set was obtained from a woman in her late teens or twenties in good health and CMV-seropositive.

V gene TRBV27 combines with J gene TRBJ2-1; the D gene is possibly TRBD2 (5 bases). Trimming stripped 3 bases from V and 3 bases from J, with 12 bases between. This CDR3 spans 15 amino acids. Germline-derived CDR1 and CDR2 are MNHEY and SMNVEV (reference sequence). The CDR3: CASSFEDSLYNEQFF. The CDR3 region has the DNA TGTGCCAGCAGTTTTGAGGACTCCCTCTACAATGAGCAGTTCTTC.

The chain carries TRBV29-1 and TRBJ2-3; D ambiguous. Germline assignment: CDR1 SQVTM and CDR2 ANQGSEA. The V and J ends lost 1 base and 3 bases respectively, with 8 bases between them. The CDR3 has 13 amino acids. This chain's CDR3 is CSVEAKQTDTQYF. CDR3 DNA: TGCAGCGTTGAAGCAAAACAGACAGATACGCAGTATTTT.

This clone occurred once. The chain is built from TRBV6-5 and TRBJ1-1, with 9 bases aligning to TRBD1. CDR3 length equals 15 residues. Germline CDR1 is MNHEY and CDR2 is SVGAGI. The V and J ends lost 5 bases and 8 bases, in that order; junction bases with no gene match: 12. The CDR3 DNA is TGTGCCAGCAGTCCCTCCCAGGGGGACAGGGAGGAAGCTTTCTTT. It specifies CASSPSQGDREEAFF.

J is TRBJ1-5 and V is TRBV5-5, with TRBD1 matching 10 bases. CDR3 length equals 16 residues. V trimming: 1 base; J trimming: 3 bases; junction bases outside the gene matches: 4. Germline CDR1 reads SGHKS; CDR2 reads YYEKEE (reference sequence). The CDR3 reads CASSLLGTGDNQPQHF. CDR3 DNA: TGTGCCAGCAGCTTGTTAGGGACAGGGGACAATCAGCCCCAGCATTTT.

The V call is TRBV18, the J call TRBJ1-6; possible D gene TRBD1, 6 bases. Germline-derived CDR1 and CDR2 are KGHSH and LQKENI. CDR3 size: 17 residues. Trimming removed 4 bases from V and 2 bases from J, with 15 bases in between. The CDR3: CASSLAGGGTYNSPLHF. CDR3 bases: TGTGCCAGCTCACTCGCCGGCGGGGGCACCTATAATTCACCCCTCCACTTT.

CDR3 in DNA: TGTGCCAGCAAACAAAGCGGGGGGGCCTTGAATACGCAGTATTTT. Translation: CASKQSGGALNTQYF. This chain connects TRBV27 to TRBJ2-3; 10 nucleotides match TRBD2. Germline lookup yields CDR1 MNHEY and CDR2 SMNVEV (reference sequence). The CDR3 is 15 residues long. With V trimmed by 7 bases and J by 7 bases, 11 bases remained unmatched.

The chain combines TRBV7-2 with TRBJ2-1; 7 positions match TRBD1. The V segment lost 5 bases and the J segment 4 bases; nucleotides outside the gene matches: 2. CDR1 and CDR2 from the germline V gene are SGHTA and FQGNSA. The CDR3 covers 13 residues. CDR3 sequence: CASSLGQYNEQFF. The CDR3 coding sequence is TGTGCCAGCAGCCTGGGACAGTACAATGAGCAGTTCTTC.

The chain has TRBV19 and TRBJ1-6; TRBD1 agrees at 8 bases. J lost 0 bases, V lost 4 bases, and 5 bases had no gene match. This CDR3 is 17 amino acids long. CDR1 is LNHDA and CDR2 is SQIVND in the germline V gene (reference sequence). Here the CDR3 DNA reads TGTGCCAGTAGTACACGGACAGGGAGCTCCTATAATTCACCCCTCCACTTT. Translating it yields CASSTRTGSSYNSPLHF. Variable domain in full (rest from reference TRBV19 and TRBJ1-6): DGGITQSPKYLFRKEGQNVTLSCEQNLNHDAMYWYRQDPGQGLRLIYYSQIVNDFQKGDIAEGYSVSREKKESFPLTVTSAQKNPTAFYLCASSTRTGSSYNSPLHFGNGTRLTVT.

J is TRBJ2-5 and V is TRBV7-9; D call uncertain. Between the trimmed V and J ends, which lost 3 bases and 1 base, there was a span of 9 bases. The CDR3 extends over 14 amino acids. Germline V CDR1 and CDR2: SEHNR, FQNEAQ (reference sequence). The CDR3, as DNA: TGTGCCAGCAGCTTCCTCGAACTCCAAGAGACCCAGTACTTC. It codes for CASSFLELQETQYF.

V and J are TRBV9 and TRBJ1-4, with D maybe TRBD1 (5 bases). The CDR3 has 16 residues. Looked up from germline, CDR1 is SGDLS and CDR2 is YYNGEE. Trimming shortened V by 5 bases and J by 5 bases, and 19 bases separated the two germline ends. This chain's CDR3 is CASSEGWEGPNEKLFF. Here the CDR3 DNA reads TGTGCCAGCAGTGAGGGGTGGGAGGGGCCGAATGAAAAACTGTTTTTT. The entire variable domain, with the rest obtained from reference TRBV9 and TRBJ1-4, is as follows: DSGVTQTPKHLITATGQRVTLRCSPRSGDLSVYWYQQSLDQGLQFLIQYYNGEERAKGNILERFSAQQFPDLHSELNLSSLELGDSALYFCASSEGWEGPNEKLFFGSGTQLSVL.